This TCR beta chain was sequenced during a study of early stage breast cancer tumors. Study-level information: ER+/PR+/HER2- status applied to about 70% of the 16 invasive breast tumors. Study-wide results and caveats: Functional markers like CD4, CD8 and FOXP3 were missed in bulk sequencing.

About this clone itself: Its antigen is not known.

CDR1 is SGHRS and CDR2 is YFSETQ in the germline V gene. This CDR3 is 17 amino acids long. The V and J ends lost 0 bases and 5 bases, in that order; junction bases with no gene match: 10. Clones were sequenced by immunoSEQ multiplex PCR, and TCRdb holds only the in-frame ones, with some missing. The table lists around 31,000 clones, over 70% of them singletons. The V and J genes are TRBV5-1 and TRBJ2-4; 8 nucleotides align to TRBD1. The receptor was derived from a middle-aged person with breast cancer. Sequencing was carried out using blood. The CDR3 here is CASSLASQGGSQNIQYF. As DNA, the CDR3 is TGCGCCAGCAGCTTGGCCTCACAGGGGGGCTCCCAAAACATTCAGTACTTC.